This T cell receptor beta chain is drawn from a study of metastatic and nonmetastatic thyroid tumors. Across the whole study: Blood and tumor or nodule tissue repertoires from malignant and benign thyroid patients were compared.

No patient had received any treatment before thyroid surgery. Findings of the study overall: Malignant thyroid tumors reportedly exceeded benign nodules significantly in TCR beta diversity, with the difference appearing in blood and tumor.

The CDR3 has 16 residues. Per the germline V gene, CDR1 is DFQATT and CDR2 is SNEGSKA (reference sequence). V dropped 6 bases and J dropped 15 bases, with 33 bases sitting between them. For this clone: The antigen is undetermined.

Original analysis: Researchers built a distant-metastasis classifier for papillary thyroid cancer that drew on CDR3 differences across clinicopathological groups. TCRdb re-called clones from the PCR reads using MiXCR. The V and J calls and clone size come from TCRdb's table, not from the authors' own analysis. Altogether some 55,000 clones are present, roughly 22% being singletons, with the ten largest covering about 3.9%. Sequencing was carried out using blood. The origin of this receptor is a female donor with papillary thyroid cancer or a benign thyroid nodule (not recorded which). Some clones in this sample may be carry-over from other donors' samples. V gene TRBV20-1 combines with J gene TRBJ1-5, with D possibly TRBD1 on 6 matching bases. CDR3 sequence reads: CSASSGVWASNQPLHF. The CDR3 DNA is TGCAGTGCCTCCTCAGGGGTATGGGCTAGCAATCAGCCGCTGCATTTT.